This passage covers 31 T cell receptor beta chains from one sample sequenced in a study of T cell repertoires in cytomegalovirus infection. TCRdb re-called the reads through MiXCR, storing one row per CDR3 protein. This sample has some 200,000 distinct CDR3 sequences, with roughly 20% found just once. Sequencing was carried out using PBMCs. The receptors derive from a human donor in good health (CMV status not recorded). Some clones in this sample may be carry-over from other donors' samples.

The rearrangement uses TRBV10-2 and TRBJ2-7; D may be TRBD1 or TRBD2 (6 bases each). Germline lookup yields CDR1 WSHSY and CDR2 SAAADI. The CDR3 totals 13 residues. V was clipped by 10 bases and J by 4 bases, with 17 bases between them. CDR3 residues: CATQAGGPYEQYF. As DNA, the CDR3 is TGCGCCACCCAAGCTGGGGGGCCTTACGAGCAGTACTTC.

The CDR3 sequence: CASSLRGGGATDTQYF. CDR3 nucleotide sequence: TGTGCCAGCAGCTTAAGAGGCGGGGGGGCAACAGATACGCAGTATTTT. This chain connects TRBV7-3 to TRBJ2-3; 9 bases fit TRBD2. Germline CDR1 and CDR2: SGHTA and FQGTGA. The CDR3 runs to 16 residues. V gave up 1 base and J gave up 3 bases; unmatched junction bases: 5.

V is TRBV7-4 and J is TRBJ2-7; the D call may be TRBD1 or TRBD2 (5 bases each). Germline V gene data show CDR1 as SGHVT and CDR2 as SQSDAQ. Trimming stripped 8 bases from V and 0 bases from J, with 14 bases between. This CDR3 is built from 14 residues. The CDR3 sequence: CASDAGDSSYEQYF. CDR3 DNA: TGTGCCAGCGATGCGGGCGACAGCTCCTACGAGCAGTACTTC.

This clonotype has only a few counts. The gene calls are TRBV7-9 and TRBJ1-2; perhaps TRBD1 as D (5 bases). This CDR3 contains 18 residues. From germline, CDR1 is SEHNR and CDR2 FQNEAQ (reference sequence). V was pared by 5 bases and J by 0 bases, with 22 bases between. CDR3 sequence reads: CASSTRDGGKNSNYGYTF. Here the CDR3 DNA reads TGTGCCAGCAGCACGCGCGATGGGGGGAAAAACTCTAACTATGGCTACACCTTC. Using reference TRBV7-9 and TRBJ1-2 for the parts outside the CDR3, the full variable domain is DTGVSQNPRHKITKRGQNVTFRCDPISEHNRLYWYRQTLGQGPEFLTYFQNEAQLEKSRLLSDRFSAERPKGSFSTLEIQRTEQGDSAMYLCASSTRDGGKNSNYGYTFGSGTRLTVV.

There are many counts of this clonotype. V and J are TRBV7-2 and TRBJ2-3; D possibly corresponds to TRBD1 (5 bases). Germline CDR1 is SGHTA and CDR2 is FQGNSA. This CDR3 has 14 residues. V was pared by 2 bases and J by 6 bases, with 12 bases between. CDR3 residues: CASSLYRNSDTQYF. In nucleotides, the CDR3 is TGTGCCAGCAGCTTATACAGGAATTCTGATACGCAGTATTTT.

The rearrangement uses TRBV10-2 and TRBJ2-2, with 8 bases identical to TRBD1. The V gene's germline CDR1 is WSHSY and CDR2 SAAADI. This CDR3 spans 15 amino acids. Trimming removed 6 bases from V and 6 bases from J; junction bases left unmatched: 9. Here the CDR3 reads CASRQDRERSGELFF. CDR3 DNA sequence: TGCGCCAGCAGACAGGACAGGGAAAGGTCCGGGGAGCTGTTTTTT.

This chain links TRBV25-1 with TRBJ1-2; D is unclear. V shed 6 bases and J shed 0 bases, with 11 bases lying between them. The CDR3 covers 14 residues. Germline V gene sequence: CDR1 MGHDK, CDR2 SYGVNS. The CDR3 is CASSRSDANYGYTF. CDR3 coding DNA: TGTGCCAGCAGCCGTTCGGATGCTAACTATGGCTACACCTTC.

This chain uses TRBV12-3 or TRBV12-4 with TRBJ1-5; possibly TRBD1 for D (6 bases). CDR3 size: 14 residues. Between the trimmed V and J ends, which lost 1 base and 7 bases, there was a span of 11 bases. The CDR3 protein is CASSLDREGQPQHF. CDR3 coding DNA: TGTGCCAGCAGTTTAGACAGGGAGGGCCAGCCCCAGCATTTT.

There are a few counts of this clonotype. The CDR3 bases are TGTGCCAGCAGTAGAGCGGGAGGGTCCACCGGGGAGCTGTTTTTT. Its translation is CASSRAGGSTGELFF. The chain combines TRBV5-5 with TRBJ2-2, with 10 positions matching TRBD2. The V gene end was trimmed by 5 bases and the J gene end by 4 bases; junction bases not matched to a gene: 5. This CDR3 is 15 amino acids long. Germline CDR1 is SGHKS and CDR2 is YYEKEE (reference sequence).

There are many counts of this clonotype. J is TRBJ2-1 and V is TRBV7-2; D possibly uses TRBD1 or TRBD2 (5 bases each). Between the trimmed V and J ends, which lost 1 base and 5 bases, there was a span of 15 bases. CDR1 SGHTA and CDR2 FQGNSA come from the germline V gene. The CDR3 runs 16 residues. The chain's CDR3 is CASSLDVWGRDNEQFF. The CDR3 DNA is TGTGCCAGCAGCTTAGACGTCTGGGGACGGGACAATGAGCAGTTCTTC.

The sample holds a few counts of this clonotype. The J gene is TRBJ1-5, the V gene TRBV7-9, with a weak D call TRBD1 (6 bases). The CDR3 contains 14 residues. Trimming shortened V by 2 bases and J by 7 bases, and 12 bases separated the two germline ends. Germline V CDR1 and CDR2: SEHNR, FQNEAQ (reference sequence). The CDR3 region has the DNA TGTGCCAGCAGCTTAACAGGGTCAGGACAGCCCCAGCATTTT. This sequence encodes CASSLTGSGQPQHF. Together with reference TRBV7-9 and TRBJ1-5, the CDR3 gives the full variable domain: DTGVSQNPRHKITKRGQNVTFRCDPISEHNRLYWYRQTLGQGPEFLTYFQNEAQLEKSRLLSDRFSAERPKGSFSTLEIQRTEQGDSAMYLCASSLTGSGQPQHFGDGTRLSIL.

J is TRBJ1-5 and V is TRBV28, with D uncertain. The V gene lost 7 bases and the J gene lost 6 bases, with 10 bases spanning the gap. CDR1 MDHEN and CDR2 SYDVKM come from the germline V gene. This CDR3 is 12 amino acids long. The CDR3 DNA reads TGTGCCAGCAAAACGGGCCCTCAGCCCCAGCATTTT. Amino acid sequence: CASKTGPQPQHF. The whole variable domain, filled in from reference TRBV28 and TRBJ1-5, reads DVKVTQSSRYLVKRTGEKVFLECVQDMDHENMFWYRQDPGLGLRLIYFSYDVKMKEKGDIPEGYSVSREKKERFSLILESASTNQTSMYLCASKTGPQPQHFGDGTRLSIL.

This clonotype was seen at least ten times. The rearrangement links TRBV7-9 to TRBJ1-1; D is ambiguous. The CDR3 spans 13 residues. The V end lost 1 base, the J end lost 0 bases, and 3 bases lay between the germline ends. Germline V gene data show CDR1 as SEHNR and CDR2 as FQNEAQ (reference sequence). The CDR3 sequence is CASSLELNTEAFF. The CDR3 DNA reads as TGTGCCAGCAGCTTAGAGTTGAACACTGAAGCTTTCTTT.

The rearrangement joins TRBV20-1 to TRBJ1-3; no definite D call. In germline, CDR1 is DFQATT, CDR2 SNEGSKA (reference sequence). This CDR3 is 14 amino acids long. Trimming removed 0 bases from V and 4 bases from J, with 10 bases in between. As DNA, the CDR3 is TGCAGTGCTAGAGAAATAGGTCTAGGAAACACCATATATTTT. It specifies CSAREIGLGNTIYF.

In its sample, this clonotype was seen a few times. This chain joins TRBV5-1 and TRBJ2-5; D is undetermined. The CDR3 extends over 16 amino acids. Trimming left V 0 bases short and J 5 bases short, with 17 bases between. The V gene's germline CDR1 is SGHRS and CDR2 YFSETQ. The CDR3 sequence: CASSLDLISSRETQYF. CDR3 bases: TGCGCCAGCAGCTTGGACCTTATCTCCTCAAGGGAGACCCAGTACTTC.

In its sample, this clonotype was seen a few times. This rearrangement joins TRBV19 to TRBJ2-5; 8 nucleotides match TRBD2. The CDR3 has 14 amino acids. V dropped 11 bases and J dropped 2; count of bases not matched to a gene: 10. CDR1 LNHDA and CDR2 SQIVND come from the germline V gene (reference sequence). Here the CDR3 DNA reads TGTGCCTCCTCGCGAGCGGGGGCTCAAGAGACCCAGTACTTC. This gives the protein CASSRAGAQETQYF.

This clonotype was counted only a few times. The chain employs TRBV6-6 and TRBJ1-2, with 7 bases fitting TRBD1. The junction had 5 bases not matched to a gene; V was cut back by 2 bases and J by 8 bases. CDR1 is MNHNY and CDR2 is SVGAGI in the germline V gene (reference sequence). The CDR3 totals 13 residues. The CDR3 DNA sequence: TGTGCCAGCAGTTACGAGGGGGCAGACGGCTACACCTTC. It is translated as CASSYEGADGYTF.

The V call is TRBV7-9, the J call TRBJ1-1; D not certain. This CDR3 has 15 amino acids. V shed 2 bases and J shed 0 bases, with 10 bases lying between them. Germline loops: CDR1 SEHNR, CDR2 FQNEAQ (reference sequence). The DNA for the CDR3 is TGTGCCAGCAGCTTATCACAGCCCATGAACACTGAAGCTTTCTTT. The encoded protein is CASSLSQPMNTEAFF. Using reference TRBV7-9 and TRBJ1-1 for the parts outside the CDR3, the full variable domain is DTGVSQNPRHKITKRGQNVTFRCDPISEHNRLYWYRQTLGQGPEFLTYFQNEAQLEKSRLLSDRFSAERPKGSFSTLEIQRTEQGDSAMYLCASSLSQPMNTEAFFGQGTRLTVV.

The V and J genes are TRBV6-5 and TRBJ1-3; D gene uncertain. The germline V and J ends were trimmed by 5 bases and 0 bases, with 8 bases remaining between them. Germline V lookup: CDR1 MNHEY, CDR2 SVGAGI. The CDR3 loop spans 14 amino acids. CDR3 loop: CASSTGNSGNTIYF. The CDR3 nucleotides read TGTGCCAGCAGTACGGGTAACTCTGGAAACACCATATATTTT.

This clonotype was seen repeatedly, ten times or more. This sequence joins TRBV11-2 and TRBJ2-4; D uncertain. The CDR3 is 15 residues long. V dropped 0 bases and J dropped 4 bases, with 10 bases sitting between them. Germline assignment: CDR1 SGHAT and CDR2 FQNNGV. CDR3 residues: CASSLELEIKNIQYF. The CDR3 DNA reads TGTGCCAGCAGCTTAGAGTTGGAGATTAAAAACATTCAGTACTTC.

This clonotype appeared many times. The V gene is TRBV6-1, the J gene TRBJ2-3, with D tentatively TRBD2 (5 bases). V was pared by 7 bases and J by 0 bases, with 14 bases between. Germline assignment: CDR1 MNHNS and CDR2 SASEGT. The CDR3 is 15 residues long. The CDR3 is CASTDGVTSTDTQYF. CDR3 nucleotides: TGTGCCAGCACCGACGGGGTAACTAGCACAGATACGCAGTATTTT.

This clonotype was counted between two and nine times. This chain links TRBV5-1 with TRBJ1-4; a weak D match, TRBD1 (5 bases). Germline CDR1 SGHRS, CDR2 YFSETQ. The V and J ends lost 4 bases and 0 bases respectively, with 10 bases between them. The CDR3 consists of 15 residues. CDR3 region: CASSVDRATNEKLFF. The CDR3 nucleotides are TGCGCCAGCAGCGTAGACAGAGCAACTAATGAAAAACTGTTTTTT.

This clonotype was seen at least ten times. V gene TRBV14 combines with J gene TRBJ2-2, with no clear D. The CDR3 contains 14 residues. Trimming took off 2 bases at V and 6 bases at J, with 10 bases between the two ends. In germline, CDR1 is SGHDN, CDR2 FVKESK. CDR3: CASSQQGMAGELFF. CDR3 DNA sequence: TGTGCCAGCAGCCAACAAGGGATGGCCGGGGAGCTGTTTTTT.

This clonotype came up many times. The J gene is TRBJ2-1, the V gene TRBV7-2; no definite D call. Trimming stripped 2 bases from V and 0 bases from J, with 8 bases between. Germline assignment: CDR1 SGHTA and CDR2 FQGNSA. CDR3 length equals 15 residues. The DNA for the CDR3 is TGTGCCAGCAGCTTATCGGTAAGCTCCTACAATGAGCAGTTCTTC. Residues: CASSLSVSSYNEQFF.

For the CDR3, the DNA is TGTGCCAGCAGTAAGGGACTAGCGAGCAATGAGCAGTTCTTC. It is translated as CASSKGLASNEQFF. The gene calls are TRBV6-6 and TRBJ2-1, with TRBD2 identical over 10 bases. Germline values: CDR1 MNHNY, CDR2 SVGAGI (reference sequence). This CDR3 has 14 amino acids. J lost 6 bases, V lost 5 bases, and 4 bases had no gene match.

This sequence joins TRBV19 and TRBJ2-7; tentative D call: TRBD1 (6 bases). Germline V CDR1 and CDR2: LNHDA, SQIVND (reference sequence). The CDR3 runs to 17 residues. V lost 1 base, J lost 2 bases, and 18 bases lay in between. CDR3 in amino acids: CASSIGAGAGVTYEQYF. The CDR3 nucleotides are TGTGCCAGTAGTATAGGGGCCGGGGCAGGGGTAACCTACGAGCAGTACTTC.

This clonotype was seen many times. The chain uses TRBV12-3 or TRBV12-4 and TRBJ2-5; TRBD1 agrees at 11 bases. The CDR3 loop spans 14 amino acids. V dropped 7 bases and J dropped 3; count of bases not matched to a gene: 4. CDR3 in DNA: TGTGCCAGCACCCCGGGACAGGGGGAAGAGACCCAGTACTTC. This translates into CASTPGQGEETQYF.

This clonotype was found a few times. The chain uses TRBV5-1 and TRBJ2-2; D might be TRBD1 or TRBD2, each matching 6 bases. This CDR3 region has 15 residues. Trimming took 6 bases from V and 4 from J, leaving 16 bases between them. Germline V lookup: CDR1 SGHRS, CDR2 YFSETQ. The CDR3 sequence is CASTLGGPTTGELFF. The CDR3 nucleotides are TGCGCCAGCACCCTAGGGGGGCCGACCACCGGGGAGCTGTTTTTT.

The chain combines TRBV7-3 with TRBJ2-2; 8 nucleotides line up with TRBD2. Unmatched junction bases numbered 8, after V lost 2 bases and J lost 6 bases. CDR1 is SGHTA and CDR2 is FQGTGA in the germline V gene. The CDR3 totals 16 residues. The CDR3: CASSLPTGRDPGELFF. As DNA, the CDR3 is TGTGCCAGCAGCTTACCCACCGGGAGGGACCCCGGGGAGCTGTTTTTT.

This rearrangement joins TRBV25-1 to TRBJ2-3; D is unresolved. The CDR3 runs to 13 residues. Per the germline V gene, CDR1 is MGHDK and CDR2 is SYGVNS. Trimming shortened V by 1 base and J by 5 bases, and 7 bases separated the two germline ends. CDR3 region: CASSESWGDTQYF. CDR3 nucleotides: TGTGCCAGCAGTGAATCGTGGGGAGATACGCAGTATTTT. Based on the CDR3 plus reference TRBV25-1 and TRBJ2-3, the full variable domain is EADIYQTPRYLVIGTGKKITLECSQTMGHDKMYWYQQDPGMELHLIHYSYGVNSTEKGDLSSESTVSRIRTEHFPLTLESARPSHTSQYLCASSESWGDTQYFGPGTRLTVL.

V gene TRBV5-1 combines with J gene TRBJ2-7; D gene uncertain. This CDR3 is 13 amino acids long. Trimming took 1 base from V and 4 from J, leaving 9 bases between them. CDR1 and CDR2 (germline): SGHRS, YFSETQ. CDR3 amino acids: CASSLLKGYEQYF. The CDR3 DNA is TGCGCCAGCAGCTTGTTGAAGGGATACGAGCAGTACTTC.